The 14 T cell receptor beta chains below come from one sample, sequenced in a study of T cell repertoires in cytomegalovirus infection. TCRdb re-analysed the reads in MiXCR, keeping a single row per CDR3 protein. The sample includes some 700,000 distinct CDR3 sequences, about 30% of them seen just once. For these receptors, no antigen is known. The starting material was cultured PBMCs, obtained from culture after CMV antigen stimulation. All receptors derive from a human donor in good health (CMV status not recorded). Some clones in this sample may be carry-over from other donors' samples.

The chain links TRBV7-4 to TRBJ1-2; the D is unclear. Trimming stripped 0 bases from V and 4 bases from J, with 6 bases between. CDR1 is SGHVT and CDR2 is SQSDAQ in the germline V gene. This CDR3 has 13 residues. CDR3 nucleotide sequence: TGTGCCAGCAGCTTAGCAGTACCCTATGGCTACACCTTC. This encodes CASSLAVPYGYTF.

This clonotype was counted a single time. The J gene is TRBJ1-1, the V gene TRBV18; no reliable D call. V lost 1 base to trimming and J lost 0 bases, with 9 bases between them. There are 15 residues in the CDR3. The germline V gene encodes CDR1 KGHSH and CDR2 LQKENI. CDR3 bases: TGTGCCAGCTCACCACAGGGCTCCATGAACACTGAAGCTTTCTTT. Amino acids: CASSPQGSMNTEAFF. Together with reference TRBV18 and TRBJ1-1, the CDR3 gives the full variable domain: NAGVMQNPRHLVRRRGQEARLRCSPMKGHSHVYWYRQLPEEGLKFMVYLQKENIIDESGMPKERFSAEFPKEGPSILRIQQVVRGDSAAYFCASSPQGSMNTEAFFGQGTRLTVV.

The chain employs TRBV19 and TRBJ2-7; 8 bases match TRBD1. V lost 8 bases, J lost 4 bases, and 10 bases stayed unmatched. CDR1 is LNHDA and CDR2 is SQIVND in the germline V gene (reference sequence). The CDR3 covers 14 residues. CDR3: CASAGTGSMYEQYF. In nucleotides, the CDR3 is TGTGCCAGTGCCGGGACAGGCTCTATGTACGAGCAGTACTTC.

This clonotype was seen more than once but under ten times. The chain employs TRBV6-2 or TRBV6-3 and TRBJ2-7; the match to TRBD2 covers 7 bases. Germline V gene data show CDR1 as MNHEY and CDR2 as SVGEGT. J lost 6 bases, V lost 6 bases, and 14 bases had no gene match. The CDR3 covers 15 residues. CDR3 in amino acids: CASSRAGDLSTEQYF. The DNA of the CDR3 is TGTGCCAGCAGCCGTGCGGGAGATCTTAGTACCGAGCAGTACTTC.

The rearrangement joins TRBV28 to TRBJ1-1; D is possibly TRBD1 (5 bases). Trimming stripped 6 bases from V and 0 bases from J, with 8 bases between. CDR1 MDHEN and CDR2 SYDVKM come from the germline V gene. The CDR3 is made up of 13 amino acids. CDR3 region: CASRQGMNTEAFF. DNA of the CDR3: TGTGCCAGCAGGCAGGGCATGAACACTGAAGCTTTCTTT.

This clonotype was detected many times. This chain links TRBV7-2 with TRBJ1-6, with a weak D call TRBD1 (5 bases). Germline loops: CDR1 SGHTA, CDR2 FQGNSA. Between the trimmed V and J ends, which lost 3 bases and 10 bases, there was a span of 10 bases. CDR3 length: 13 amino acids. Here the CDR3 DNA reads TGTGCCAGCAGCTTCCAGGGCGGGTCACCCCTCCACTTT. This sequence encodes CASSFQGGSPLHF.

This clonotype was seen just once. V usage is TRBV28 and J usage is TRBJ1-5, with D tentatively TRBD1 (6 bases). This CDR3 contains 19 residues. Per germline, CDR1 MDHEN and CDR2 SYDVKM. V was shortened by 11 bases and J by 3 bases, with 32 bases between the two germline ends. This CDR3 is CASYPRGQGYRGVNQPQHF. CDR3 DNA sequence: TGTGCCTCCTACCCGCGGGGGCAGGGGTATCGGGGTGTCAATCAGCCCCAGCATTTT.

This clonotype was recorded many times. V and J are TRBV7-2 and TRBJ1-2; D is possibly TRBD1 (6 bases). The CDR3 contains 14 residues. V lost 1 base and J lost 4, with 10 bases in between. Germline CDR1 and CDR2: SGHTA and FQGNSA. Here the CDR3 DNA reads TGTGCCAGCAGCTTAGGAGGGGGGGTCTATGGCTACACCTTC. It specifies CASSLGGGVYGYTF.

The J gene is TRBJ2-3, the V gene TRBV7-6; no clear D. Germline lookup yields CDR1 SGHVS and CDR2 FNYEAQ. CDR3 length equals 16 residues. Trimming left V 5 bases short and J 2 bases short, with 17 bases between. The CDR3: CASSPGFTGFTDTQYF. For the CDR3, the DNA is TGTGCCAGCAGCCCAGGATTCACGGGTTTCACAGATACGCAGTATTTT.

A few counts support this clonotype. The gene calls are TRBV28 and TRBJ2-5; D may be TRBD2 (7 bases). CDR1 is MDHEN, CDR2 SYDVKM, per germline. The germline V and J ends were trimmed by 7 bases and 2 bases, with 11 bases remaining between them. There are 13 residues in the CDR3. The CDR3 loop reads CASKGGDQETQYF. In DNA form, the CDR3 reads TGTGCCAGCAAGGGGGGGGATCAAGAGACCCAGTACTTC.

This clonotype was seen a few times. The chain recombines TRBV20-1 with TRBJ1-5, with D perhaps matching TRBD1 (5 bases). This CDR3 has 15 amino acids. V was pared by 6 bases and J by 5 bases, with 20 bases between. Germline lookup yields CDR1 DFQATT and CDR2 SNEGSKA (reference sequence). The chain's CDR3 is CSAINGDGKDQPQHF. Here the CDR3 DNA reads TGCAGTGCCATTAACGGGGACGGTAAAGATCAGCCCCAGCATTTT.

This clonotype came up a few times. The chain employs TRBV7-2 and TRBJ1-2; tentative D call: TRBD1 (6 bases). This CDR3 has 17 amino acids. The V gene's germline CDR1 is SGHTA and CDR2 FQGNSA. The V end lost 1 base, the J end lost 8 bases, and 23 bases lay between the germline ends. The CDR3 protein is CASSLGGAQGTVRGYTF. The CDR3 region has the DNA TGTGCCAGCAGCTTAGGAGGGGCCCAGGGGACCGTAAGGGGCTACACCTTC.

This clonotype was seen ten or more times. The chain has TRBV7-2 and TRBJ1-1; unclear D gene. Germline CDR1 and CDR2: SGHTA and FQGNSA. The CDR3 is made up of 15 amino acids. Trimming took off 2 bases at V and 4 bases at J, with 14 bases between the two ends. In DNA, the CDR3 is TGTGCCAGCAGCTTACGGCGAGGAGATGGCACTGAAGCTTTCTTT. This translates into CASSLRRGDGTEAFF.

The J gene is TRBJ1-2, the V gene TRBV14, with 9 bases that match TRBD1. CDR1 is SGHDN and CDR2 is FVKESK in the germline V gene. CDR3 length: 16 amino acids. The J segment lost 7 bases and the V segment lost 4 bases, leaving 13 bases of the junction unmatched. The CDR3 nucleotides read TGTGCCAGCAGCCCCCTGTCCGTGGGACAGGGATTTGGCTACACCTTC. This translates into CASSPLSVGQGFGYTF.